This T cell receptor (beta chain) was captured in a study of blood T cell repertoires in COVID-19. Study summary: T cells, B-cell-depleted T cells, or PBMCs provided the cDNA or gDNA that served as material.

Trimming cost V 5 bases and J 4 bases; bases outside gene matches: 5. There are 14 residues in the CDR3. Germline CDR1 reads SGHAT; CDR2 reads FQNNGV. Authors' analysis steps: For nucleated cells, counts were estimated from reference gene primer amplification. The repertoire was sequenced with immunoSEQ multiplex PCR; TCRdb's copy has only in-frame clones and lacks some. V and J calls and clone size are copied from that table; D and trimming were computed from the DNA. Of around 180,000 clones listed, roughly 79% are singletons. This TCR came from a man in his sixties with active or convalescent COVID-19. The sequencing input was peripheral blood. This rearrangement joins TRBV11-2 to TRBJ2-5; 9 positions match TRBD2. CDR3 residues: CASSPGLARETQYF. The CDR3 DNA sequence: TGTGCCAGCAGCCCGGGACTAGCACGAGAGACCCAGTACTTC. The full variable domain, with the rest looked up from reference TRBV11-2 and TRBJ2-5, is EAGVAQSPRYKIIEKRQSVAFWCNPISGHATLYWYQQILGQGPKLLIQFQNNGVVDDSQLPKDRFSAERLKGVDSTLKIQPAKLEDSAVYLCASSPGLARETQYFGPGTRLLVL.